The clone carrying this T cell receptor (beta chain) was seen a single time. Its antigen remains unidentified. The data derive from a study of PD-L1 blockade in urothelial cancer. Looking at the study overall: Atezolizumab 1,200 mg was given intravenously every 3 weeks, starting 2014. Earlier, patients had received 0 to 3 chemotherapy regimens.

Looked up from germline, CDR1 is SGHRS and CDR2 is YFSETQ. Trimming removed 1 base at V and 3 bases at J, with 16 bases between. This CDR3 is 16 amino acids long. The repertoire was sequenced with immunoSEQ multiplex PCR; TCRdb's copy has only in-frame clones and lacks some. The table has roughly 100,000 clones, around 78% seen once; the top ten hold around 7.7%. Stated time point: peripheral blood 6 weeks after treatment start. Study findings and constraints: A below-median TCR clonality in blood before treatment predicted better survival.

This TCR was recovered from a man aged 70 or older with urothelial cancer. Sequenced here: PBMCs, sampled around atezolizumab (anti-PD-L1) treatment. The chain is built from TRBV5-1 and TRBJ1-1, with D possibly matching TRBD1 (5 bases). CDR3 nucleotide sequence: TGCGCCAGCAGCTTGATGGGCAGGCGGGGGGACACTGAAGCTTTCTTT. Amino acid sequence: CASSLMGRRGDTEAFF. Full variable domain (remainder filled in from reference TRBV5-1 and TRBJ1-1): KAGVTQTPRYLIKTRGQQVTLSCSPISGHRSVSWYQQTPGQGLQFLFEYFSETQRNKGNFPGRFSGRQFSNSRSEMNVSTLELGDSALYLCASSLMGRRGDTEAFFGQGTRLTVV.